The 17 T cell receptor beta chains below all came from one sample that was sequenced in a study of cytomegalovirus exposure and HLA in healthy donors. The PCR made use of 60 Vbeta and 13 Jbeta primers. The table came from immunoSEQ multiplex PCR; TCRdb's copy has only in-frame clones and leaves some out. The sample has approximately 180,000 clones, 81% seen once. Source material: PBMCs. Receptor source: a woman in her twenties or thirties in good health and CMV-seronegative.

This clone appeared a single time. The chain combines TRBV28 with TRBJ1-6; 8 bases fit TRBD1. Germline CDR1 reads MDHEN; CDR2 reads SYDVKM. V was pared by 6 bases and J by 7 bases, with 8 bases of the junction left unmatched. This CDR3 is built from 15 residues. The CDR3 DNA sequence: TGTGCCAGCAGCCCCAACAGGGGGTCAAATTCACCCCTCCACTTT. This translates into CASSPNRGSNSPLHF.

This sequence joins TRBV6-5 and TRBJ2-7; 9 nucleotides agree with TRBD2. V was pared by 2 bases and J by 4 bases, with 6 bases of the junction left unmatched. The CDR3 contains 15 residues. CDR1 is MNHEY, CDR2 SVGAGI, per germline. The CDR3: CASSYGRGGPYEQYF. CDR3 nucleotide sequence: TGTGCCAGCAGTTACGGGCGGGGGGGCCCTTACGAGCAGTACTTC.

The CDR3 loop reads CAISGGVSNYGYTF. CDR3 in DNA: TGTGCCATCAGTGGTGGAGTTTCTAACTATGGCTACACCTTC. The gene calls are TRBV10-3 and TRBJ1-2; D is ambiguous. The CDR3 sequence is 14 residues long. V was pared by 4 bases and J by 0 bases, with 9 bases between. Germline values: CDR1 ENHRY, CDR2 SYGVKD.

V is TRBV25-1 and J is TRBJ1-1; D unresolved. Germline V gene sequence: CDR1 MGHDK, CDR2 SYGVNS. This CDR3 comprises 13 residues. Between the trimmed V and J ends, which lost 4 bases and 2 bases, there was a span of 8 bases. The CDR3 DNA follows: TGTGCCAGCAGTGGTGAGGGAAACACTGAAGCTTTCTTT. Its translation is CASSGEGNTEAFF.

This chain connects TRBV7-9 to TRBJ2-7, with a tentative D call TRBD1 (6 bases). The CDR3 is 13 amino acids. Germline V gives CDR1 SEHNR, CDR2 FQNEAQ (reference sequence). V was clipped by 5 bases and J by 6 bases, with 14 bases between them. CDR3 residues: CASSETLGGEQYF. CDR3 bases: TGTGCCAGCAGCGAAACACTAGGGGGCGAGCAGTACTTC.

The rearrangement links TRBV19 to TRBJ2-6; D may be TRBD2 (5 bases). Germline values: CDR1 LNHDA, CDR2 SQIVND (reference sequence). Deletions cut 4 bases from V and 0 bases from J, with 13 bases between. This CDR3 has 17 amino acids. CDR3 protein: CASSTELGFSGANVLTF. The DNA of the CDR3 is TGTGCCAGTAGTACCGAACTAGGTTTCTCTGGGGCCAACGTCCTGACTTTC.

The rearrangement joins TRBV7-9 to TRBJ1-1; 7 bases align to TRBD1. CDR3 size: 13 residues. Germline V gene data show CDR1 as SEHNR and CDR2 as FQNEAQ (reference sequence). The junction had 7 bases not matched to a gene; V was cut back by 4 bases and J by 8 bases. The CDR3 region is CASSSLQGQEAFF. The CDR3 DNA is TGTGCCAGCAGCTCCCTGCAGGGACAGGAAGCTTTCTTT.

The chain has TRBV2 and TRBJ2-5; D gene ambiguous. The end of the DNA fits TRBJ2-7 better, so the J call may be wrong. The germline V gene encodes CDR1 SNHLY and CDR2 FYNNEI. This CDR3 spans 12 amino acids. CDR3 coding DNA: TGTGCCAGCCTGATAAGCTCCTACGAGCAGTACTTC. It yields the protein CASLISSYEQYF.

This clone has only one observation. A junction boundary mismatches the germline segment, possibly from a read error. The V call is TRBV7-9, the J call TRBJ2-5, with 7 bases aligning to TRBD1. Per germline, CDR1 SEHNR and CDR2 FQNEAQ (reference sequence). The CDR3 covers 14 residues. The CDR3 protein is CSSSSRQGGETQYF. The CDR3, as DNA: TGTTCCAGCAGCTCCCGACAGGGTGGAGAGACCCAGTACTTC.

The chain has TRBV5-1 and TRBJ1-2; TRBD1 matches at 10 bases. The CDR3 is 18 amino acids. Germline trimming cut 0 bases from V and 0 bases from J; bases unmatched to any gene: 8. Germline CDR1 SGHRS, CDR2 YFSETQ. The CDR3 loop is CASSLAPAGTGANYGYTF. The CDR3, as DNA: TGCGCCAGCAGCTTGGCCCCAGCCGGGACAGGGGCTAACTATGGCTACACCTTC.

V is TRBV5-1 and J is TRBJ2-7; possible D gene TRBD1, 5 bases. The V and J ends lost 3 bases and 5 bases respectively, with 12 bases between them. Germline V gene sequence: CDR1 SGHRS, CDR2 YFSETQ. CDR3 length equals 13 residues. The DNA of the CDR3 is TGCGCCAGCAGCTATACAGGTGACGACGAGCAGTACTTC. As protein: CASSYTGDDEQYF.

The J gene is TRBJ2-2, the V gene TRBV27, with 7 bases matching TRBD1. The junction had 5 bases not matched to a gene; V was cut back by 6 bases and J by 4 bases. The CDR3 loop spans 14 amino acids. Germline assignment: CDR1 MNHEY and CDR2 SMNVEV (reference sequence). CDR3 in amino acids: CASRPTGSTGELFF. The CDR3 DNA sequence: TGTGCCAGCAGACCGACAGGGAGCACCGGGGAGCTGTTTTTT.

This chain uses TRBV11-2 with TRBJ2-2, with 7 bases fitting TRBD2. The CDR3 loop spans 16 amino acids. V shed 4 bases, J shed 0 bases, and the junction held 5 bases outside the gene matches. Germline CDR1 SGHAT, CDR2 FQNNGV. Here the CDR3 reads CASSSPGTTNTGELFF. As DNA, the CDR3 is TGTGCCAGCAGCTCACCCGGGACTACGAACACCGGGGAGCTGTTTTTT. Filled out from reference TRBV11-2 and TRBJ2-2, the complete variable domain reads EAGVAQSPRYKIIEKRQSVAFWCNPISGHATLYWYQQILGQGPKLLIQFQNNGVVDDSQLPKDRFSAERLKGVDSTLKIQPAKLEDSAVYLCASSSPGTTNTGELFFGEGSRLTVL.

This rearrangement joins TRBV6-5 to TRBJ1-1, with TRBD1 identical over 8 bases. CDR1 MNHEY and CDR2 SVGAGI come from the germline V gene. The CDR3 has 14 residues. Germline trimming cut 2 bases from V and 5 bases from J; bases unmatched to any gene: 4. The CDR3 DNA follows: TGTGCCAGCAGTTACGGACAGGGAGGAACTGAAGCTTTCTTT. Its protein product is CASSYGQGGTEAFF.

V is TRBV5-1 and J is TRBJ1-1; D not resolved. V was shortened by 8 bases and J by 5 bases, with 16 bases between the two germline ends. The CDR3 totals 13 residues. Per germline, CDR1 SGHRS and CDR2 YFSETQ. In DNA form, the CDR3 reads TGCGCCAGTCAGGATGCGGGGAGTACTGAAGCTTTCTTT. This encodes CASQDAGSTEAFF.

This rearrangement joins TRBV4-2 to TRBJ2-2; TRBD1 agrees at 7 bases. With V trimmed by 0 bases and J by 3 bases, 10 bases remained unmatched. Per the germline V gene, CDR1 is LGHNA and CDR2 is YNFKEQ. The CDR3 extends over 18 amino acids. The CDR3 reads CASSQDRSGTVYTGELFF. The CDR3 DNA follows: TGTGCCAGCAGCCAAGATAGGTCCGGGACAGTCTACACCGGGGAGCTGTTTTTT.

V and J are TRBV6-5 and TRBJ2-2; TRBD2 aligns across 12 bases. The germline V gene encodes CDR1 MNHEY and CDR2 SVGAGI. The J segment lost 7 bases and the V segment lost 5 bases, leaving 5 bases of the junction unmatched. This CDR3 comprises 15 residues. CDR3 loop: CASSPRLAGVGELFF. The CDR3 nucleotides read TGTGCCAGCAGTCCTCGACTAGCGGGGGTCGGGGAGCTGTTTTTT.